This TCR beta chain was found in a study of blood T cell repertoires in COVID-19. Study context: COVID-19 samples from acute and convalescent phases originated in the United States, Italy and Spain. From T cells, B-cell-depleted T cells, or PBMCs came the material, which was cDNA or gDNA.

The CDR3 is 13 amino acids. The V segment lost 7 bases and the J segment 9 bases; nucleotides outside the gene matches: 3. Seattle enrolled patients during active infection and tracked them longitudinally. Sequenced by immunoSEQ multiplex PCR; TCRdb stores in-frame clones only, minus some. This table holds under 200,000 clones, 82% found once. This receptor was taken from a woman aged 55-69 years with COVID-19, enrolled during active disease. This chain connects TRBV12-3 or TRBV12-4 to TRBJ2-1, with TRBD2 matching over 13 bases. The sample was peripheral blood. CDR3 residues: CASTTSGGGEQFF. CDR3 DNA: TGTGCCAGCACCACTAGCGGGGGGGGTGAGCAGTTCTTC.